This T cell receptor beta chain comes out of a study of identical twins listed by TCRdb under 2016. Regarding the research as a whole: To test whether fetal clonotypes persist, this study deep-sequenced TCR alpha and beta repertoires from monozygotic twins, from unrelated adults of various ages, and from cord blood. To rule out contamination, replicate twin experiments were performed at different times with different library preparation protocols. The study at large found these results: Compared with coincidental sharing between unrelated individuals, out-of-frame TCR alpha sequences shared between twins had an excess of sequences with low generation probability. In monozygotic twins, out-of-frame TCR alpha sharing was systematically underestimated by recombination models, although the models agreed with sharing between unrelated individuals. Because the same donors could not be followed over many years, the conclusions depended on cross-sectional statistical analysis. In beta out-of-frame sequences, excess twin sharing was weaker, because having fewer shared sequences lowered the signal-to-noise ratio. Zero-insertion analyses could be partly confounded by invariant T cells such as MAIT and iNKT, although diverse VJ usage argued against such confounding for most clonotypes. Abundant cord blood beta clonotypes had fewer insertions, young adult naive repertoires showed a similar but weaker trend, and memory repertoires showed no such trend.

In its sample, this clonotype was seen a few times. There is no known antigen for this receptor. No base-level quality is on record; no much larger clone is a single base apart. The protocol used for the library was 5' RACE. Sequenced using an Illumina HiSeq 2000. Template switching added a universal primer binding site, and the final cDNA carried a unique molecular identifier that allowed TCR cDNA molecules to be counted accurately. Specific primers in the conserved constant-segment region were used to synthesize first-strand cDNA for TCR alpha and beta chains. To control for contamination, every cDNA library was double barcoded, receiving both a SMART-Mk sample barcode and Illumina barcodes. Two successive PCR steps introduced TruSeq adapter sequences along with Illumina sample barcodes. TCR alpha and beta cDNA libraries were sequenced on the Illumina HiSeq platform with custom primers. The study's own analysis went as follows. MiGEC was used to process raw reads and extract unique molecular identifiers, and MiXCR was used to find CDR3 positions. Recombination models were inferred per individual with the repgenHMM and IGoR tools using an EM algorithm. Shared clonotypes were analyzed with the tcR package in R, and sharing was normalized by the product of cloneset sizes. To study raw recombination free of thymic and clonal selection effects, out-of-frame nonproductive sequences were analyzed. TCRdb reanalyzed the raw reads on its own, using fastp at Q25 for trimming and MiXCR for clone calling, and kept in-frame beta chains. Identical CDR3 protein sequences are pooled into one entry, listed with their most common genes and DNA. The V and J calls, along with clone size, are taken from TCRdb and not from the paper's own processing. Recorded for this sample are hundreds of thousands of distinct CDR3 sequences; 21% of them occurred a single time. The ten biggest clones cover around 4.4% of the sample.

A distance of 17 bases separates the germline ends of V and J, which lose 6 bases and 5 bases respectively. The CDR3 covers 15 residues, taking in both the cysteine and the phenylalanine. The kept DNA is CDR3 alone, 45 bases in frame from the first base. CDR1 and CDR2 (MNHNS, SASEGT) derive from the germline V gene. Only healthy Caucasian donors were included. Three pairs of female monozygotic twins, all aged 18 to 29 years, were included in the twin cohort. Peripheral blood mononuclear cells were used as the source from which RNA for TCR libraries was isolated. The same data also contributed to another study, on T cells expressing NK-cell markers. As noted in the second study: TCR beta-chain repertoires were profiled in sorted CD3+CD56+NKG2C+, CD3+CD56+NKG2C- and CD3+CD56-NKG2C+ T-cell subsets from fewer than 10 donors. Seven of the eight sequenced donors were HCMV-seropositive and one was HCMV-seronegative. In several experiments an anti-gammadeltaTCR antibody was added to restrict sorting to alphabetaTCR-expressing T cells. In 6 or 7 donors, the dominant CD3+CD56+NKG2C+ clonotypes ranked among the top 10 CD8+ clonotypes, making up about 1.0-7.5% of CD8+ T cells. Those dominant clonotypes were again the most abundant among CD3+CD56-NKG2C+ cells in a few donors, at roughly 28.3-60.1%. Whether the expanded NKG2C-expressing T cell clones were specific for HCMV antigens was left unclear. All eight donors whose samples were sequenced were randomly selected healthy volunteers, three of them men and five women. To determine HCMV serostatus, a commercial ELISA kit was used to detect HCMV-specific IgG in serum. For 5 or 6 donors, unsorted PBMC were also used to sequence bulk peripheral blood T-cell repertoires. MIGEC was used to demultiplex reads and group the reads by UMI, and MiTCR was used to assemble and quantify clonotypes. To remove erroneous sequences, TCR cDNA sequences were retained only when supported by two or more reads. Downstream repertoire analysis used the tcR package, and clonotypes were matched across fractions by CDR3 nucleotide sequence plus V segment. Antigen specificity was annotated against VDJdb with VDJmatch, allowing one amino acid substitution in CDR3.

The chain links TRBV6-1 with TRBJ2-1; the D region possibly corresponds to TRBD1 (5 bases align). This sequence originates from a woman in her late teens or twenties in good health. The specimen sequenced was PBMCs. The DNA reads TGTGCCAGCAGCCTTCACCTCGTGACAGACAATGAGCAGTTCTTC. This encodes CASSLHLVTDNEQFF.